The sequence of this TCR beta chain was determined in a study of blood T cell repertoires in COVID-19 (dated by TCRdb to the early 2020s). Broadly, across the study: Collaborator samples came from the United States, Italy and Spain and covered acute and convalescent phases of COVID-19. The samples were drawn from the first 160 participants of the ongoing ImmuneRACE study and from under 1,500 subjects provided by 6 global collaborators. The material from the prospective study consisted of cDNA or gDNA derived from T cells, B-cell-depleted T cells, or PBMCs. A freely available public database, intended as a resource for researchers studying the immune response to SARS-CoV-2, is where the repertoires were released. Subjects who had been exposed to COVID-19, were actively infected with it, or had recovered from it provided the deeply sampled blood TCRbeta repertoires that made up the dataset. A de-identified subject ID, COVID-19 status, age in years and sex were almost always included in the sample metadata. HLA class I and class II types, where available, came from metadata supplied by the sample provider rather than from assay-based typing.

Collaborating institutions collected whole blood in K2EDTA tubes following their own protocols. For TCRbeta analysis, collaborators shipped samples in one of three forms: frozen whole blood, isolated PBMCs, or DNA extracted from either of those sample types. As for this clone: The clone's antigen remains unknown. It has no much larger one-base neighbor in the sample; base qualities were not kept.

TCRbeta CDR3 regions were amplified from genomic DNA by means of the immunoSEQ Assay, a bias-controlled multiplex PCR. For the original study's pipeline: Nucleated cell counts per sample were estimated from amplification of reference gene primers within the assay. Sequence reads were collapsed and filtered to measure the absolute abundance of every unique TCRbeta CDR3 rearrangement. For each sample, productive Simpson clonality was calculated by taking the square root of Simpson's diversity index across productive rearrangements. TCRdb obtained this table from immuneACCESS and retained in-frame rearrangements with V and J assigned. These tables miss some clones; where compared with another copy, unresolved V genes account for less than half of the shortfall, and the remainder is unexplained. That table gives V, J and clone size, and the DNA gave D and trimming. Present in this sample are 160,000 or so clones, over 75% of which were seen just once. The ten biggest clones cover 9.5% to 12% of the sample.

V has 5 bases trimmed and J has 2 bases trimmed; junction bases matching no gene number 3. The CDR3 runs 14 amino acids, cysteine and phenylalanine included. Only the CDR3 region is kept as DNA, spanning 42 bases read in frame from base 1. CDR1 and CDR2, per the germline V gene, are MNHEY and SVGAGI. Overall results and qualifications from the work: How much clinical and demographic metadata was included differed by source and by participant, and the metadata was provided uncurated.

Here the chain combines TRBV6-5 and TRBJ1-1, with 9 junctional bases fitting TRBD1. The sequenced sample was peripheral blood. The sequence derives from a man aged 60 to 69 with active or convalescent COVID-19. The CDR3 region reads CASSNTGGNTEAFF. The DNA is TGTGCCAGCAGTAATACAGGGGGCAACACTGAAGCTTTCTTT.